Shown below are 6 T cell receptor beta chains from a single sample sequenced in a study of blood T cell repertoires in COVID-19. Clones were read by immunoSEQ multiplex PCR, and TCRdb kept only the in-frame ones, dropping some. The sample lists more than 140,000 clones, around nine tenths occurring once. Sequences were obtained from peripheral blood. These receptors were obtained from a woman in her fifties or sixties with acute or convalescent COVID-19.

The V and J genes are TRBV6-5 and TRBJ2-3, with 8 bases that match TRBD1. CDR1 is MNHEY and CDR2 is SVGAGI in the germline V gene. The CDR3 totals 15 residues. The ends lost 7 bases at V and 1 base at J; junction bases unmatched: 7. CDR3 amino acids: CASTTLQGGTDTQYF. DNA for the CDR3: TGTGCCAGCACTACACTACAGGGGGGCACAGATACGCAGTATTTT.

The chain has TRBV2 and TRBJ2-2; TRBD2 agrees at 8 bases. The CDR3 has 13 residues. V was clipped by 11 bases and J by 5 bases; unmatched bases: 7. In germline, CDR1 is SNHLY, CDR2 FYNNEI. DNA for the CDR3: TGTGCCCGCAACGGGGGGGGGACCGGGGAGCTGTTTTTT. This sequence encodes CARNGGGTGELFF.

A few counts support this clone. The rearrangement links TRBV6-2 or TRBV6-3 to TRBJ1-1, with D perhaps TRBD1 (6 bases). Germline assignment: CDR1 MNHEY and CDR2 SVGEGT. The CDR3 length is 13 residues. Trimming took 5 bases from V and 3 from J, leaving 10 bases between them. In nucleotides, the CDR3 is TGTGCCAGCAGTCCCGGACAGTACACTGAAGCTTTCTTT. It yields the protein CASSPGQYTEAFF.

CDR3 sequence reads: CASSQVRGPVNTEAFF. In nucleotides, the CDR3 is TGCGCCAGCAGCCAAGTGAGGGGGCCAGTGAACACTGAAGCTTTCTTT. The J gene is TRBJ1-1, the V gene TRBV4-3; TRBD1 matches 7 bases. CDR1 and CDR2 (germline): LGHNA, YSLEER. CDR3 length: 16 residues. The ends lost 1 base at V and 0 bases at J; junction bases unmatched: 5.

V and J are TRBV9 and TRBJ2-1; 7 nucleotides align to TRBD1. V lost 3 bases to trimming and J lost 3 bases; unmatched junction nucleotides: 6. CDR3 length: 15 residues. Germline assignment: CDR1 SGDLS and CDR2 YYNGEE. In DNA form, the CDR3 reads TGTGCCAGCAGCGGAAGACAGGGCCTCTACAATGAGCAGTTCTTC. Protein: CASSGRQGLYNEQFF.

The CDR3 loop is CASSSTENQPQHF. CDR3 DNA: TGTGCCAGCAGCTCGACAGAAAATCAGCCCCAGCATTTT. The chain employs TRBV6-2 or TRBV6-3 and TRBJ1-5; perhaps TRBD1 as D (5 bases). The germline V gene encodes CDR1 MNHEY and CDR2 SVGEGT. This CDR3 is built from 13 residues. V dropped 6 bases and J dropped 4 bases, with 10 bases sitting between them.